This TCR beta chain stems from a study of OX40 agonist ivuxolimab in advanced cancers. Study information: Males comprised around 80% of the group, whose mean age was 60 years (range about 20 to 90). Prior anti-PD-1, anti-PD-L1 or anti-CTLA-4 therapy did not bar entry, and about 40% had some. Two patients with cutaneous melanoma and one with hepatocellular carcinoma, three in total, showed partial responses.

On this clone: Its matching antigen is unknown.

The study, taken as a whole, reports: There were, on average, more expanded clones in CD8+ T cells than in CD4+.

Assay: immunoSEQ multiplex PCR; the TCRdb copy retains only in-frame clones and omits some. The repertoire holds under 80,000 clones, with roughly 90% as singletons. Germline V gene sequence: CDR1 SGHNT, CDR2 YYREEE (reference sequence). This CDR3 has 14 amino acids. Trimming cost V 0 bases and J 1 base, with 7 bases left between them. The TCR was taken from an adult with an advanced solid tumor such as melanoma, head and neck, liver or kidney cancer. Sequencing used CD4+ or CD8+ T cells sorted from blood, obtained in a trial of the OX40 agonist ivuxolimab. V gene TRBV5-4 combines with J gene TRBJ1-1; D is unresolved. This CDR3 reads CASSLGEPNTEAFF. CDR3 nucleotides: TGTGCCAGCAGCTTGGGGGAACCGAACACTGAAGCTTTCTTT.